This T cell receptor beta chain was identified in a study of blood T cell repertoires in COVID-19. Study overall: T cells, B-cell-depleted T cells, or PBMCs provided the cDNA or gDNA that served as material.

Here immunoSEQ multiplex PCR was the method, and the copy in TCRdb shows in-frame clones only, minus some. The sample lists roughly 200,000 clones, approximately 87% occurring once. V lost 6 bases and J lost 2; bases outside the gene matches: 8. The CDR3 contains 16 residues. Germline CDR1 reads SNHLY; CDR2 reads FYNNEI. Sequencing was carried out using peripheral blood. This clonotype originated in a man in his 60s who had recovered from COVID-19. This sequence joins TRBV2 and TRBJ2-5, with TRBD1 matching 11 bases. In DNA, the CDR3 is TGTGCCAGCAGGTCGGGACAGGGGGGTTCGCAAGAGACCCAGTACTTC. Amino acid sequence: CASRSGQGGSQETQYF.